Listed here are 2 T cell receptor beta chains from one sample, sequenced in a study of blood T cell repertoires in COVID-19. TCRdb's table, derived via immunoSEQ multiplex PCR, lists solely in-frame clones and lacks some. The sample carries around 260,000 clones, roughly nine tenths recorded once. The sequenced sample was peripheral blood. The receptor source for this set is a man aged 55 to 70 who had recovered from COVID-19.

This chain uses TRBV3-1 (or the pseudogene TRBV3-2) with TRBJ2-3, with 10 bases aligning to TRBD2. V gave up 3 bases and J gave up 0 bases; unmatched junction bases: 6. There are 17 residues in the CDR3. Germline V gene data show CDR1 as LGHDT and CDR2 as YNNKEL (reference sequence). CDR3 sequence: CASSHLTSGASTDTQYF. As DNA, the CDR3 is TGTGCCAGCAGCCATCTTACTAGCGGGGCTAGCACAGATACGCAGTATTTT.

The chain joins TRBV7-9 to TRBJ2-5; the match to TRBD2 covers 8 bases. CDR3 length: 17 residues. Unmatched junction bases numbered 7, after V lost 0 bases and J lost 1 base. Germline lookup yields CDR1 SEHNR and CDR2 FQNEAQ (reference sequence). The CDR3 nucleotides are TGTGCCAGCAGCTTAGCCCCCCCAGCGGGGGTCCAAGAGACCCAGTACTTC. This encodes CASSLAPPAGVQETQYF.